The rows below give T cell receptor beta chains drawn from one sample of a study of identical twins. Each CDR3 protein is one row after TCRdb ran MiXCR on the 5' RACE reads. This table has approximately 280,000 distinct CDR3 sequences, 6.5% to 9.5% appearing once. The sample was also linked to a second study, of yellow fever vaccine responses in identical twins.

Material for sequencing was memory (CD45RO+) T cells sorted from blood. Receptors originate from a woman between 18 and 30 years old in good health. CDR3s leave out the opening cysteine and the closing phenylalanine or tryptophan.

j_call v_call cdr3_aa
TRBJ2-3 TRBV7-6 ASSQLEMTDTQY
TRBJ2-7 TRBV12-3/TRBV12-4 ASKPGTGLAEQY
TRBJ2-1 TRBV5-1 ASSLVADSYNEQF
TRBJ2-5 TRBV4-2 ASSQVFGGTQETQY
TRBJ2-3 TRBV5-5 ASSFLVTDTQY
TRBJ2-7 TRBV12-3/TRBV12-4 ASSSGIIKPEQY
TRBJ1-1 TRBV20-1 SARTHRGDTEAF
TRBJ2-4 TRBV7-9 ASSPGQPGHWDIQY
TRBJ2-1 TRBV5-1 ASSLSAQASYNEQF
TRBJ2-3 TRBV14 ASSRDRGGTHTQY
TRBJ2-1 TRBV2 ASRQNLASGGDDNEQF
TRBJ1-5 TRBV7-8 ASSSGSQGNSNQPQH
TRBJ2-6 TRBV20-1 SARKDAGANVLT
TRBJ1-1 TRBV20-1 SARVPVTDEAF
TRBJ1-2 TRBV6-5 ASSYPGDRI
TRBJ2-2 TRBV12-3/TRBV12-4 ASLGLAGIPGTGELF
TRBJ2-1 TRBV2 ASSDRVSYNEQF
TRBJ1-1 TRBV14 ASSRNQGTEAF
TRBJ2-3 TRBV5-1 ASSPETDTQY
TRBJ1-1 TRBV10-3 AISETGHTEAF
TRBJ2-1 TRBV6-2/TRBV6-3 ASSKRTGTSGRRLGNEQF
TRBJ2-2 TRBV4-3 ASAPTPTWVPAGGYHTGELF
TRBJ2-7 TRBV2 ASNKGILAGYYEQY
TRBJ2-1 TRBV5-5 ASSFDRIVVNEQF
TRBJ2-1 TRBV7-6 ASSLHLNEQF
TRBJ2-1 TRBV9 ASSQQGNSYNEQF
TRBJ1-5 TRBV12-3/TRBV12-4 ASSQGGDQPQH
TRBJ1-5 TRBV4-1 ASSQQPKKGAQPQH
TRBJ2-3 TRBV27 ASSFLSGLDTQY
TRBJ2-7 TRBV4-1 ASSHPGTSGRANEQY
TRBJ1-2 TRBV5-1 ASSLRQGDGYT
TRBJ2-2 TRBV12-3/TRBV12-4 ASTRNTGELF
TRBJ2-1 TRBV5-6 ASSSRTSGGRQF
TRBJ2-1 TRBV20-1 SATNSGQGYNEQF
TRBJ2-3 TRBV24-1 ATSDPSERSTDTQY
TRBJ1-2 TRBV18 ASSPQPYGYT
TRBJ2-2 TRBV20-1 SAASGANTGELF
TRBJ1-5 TRBV25-1 ASSEAGGDKPNQPQH
TRBJ2-1 TRBV6-5 ASSYSLGAYNEQF
TRBJ2-3 TRBV11-1 ASSRRFGGSTDTQY
TRBJ2-2 TRBV9 ASSPPGRANTGELF
TRBJ2-7 TRBV11-2 ASSLVQGSRGSYEQY
TRBJ1-4 TRBV5-1 ASSPRQGWGEKLF
TRBJ2-2 TRBV15 ASSTGRDTGELF
TRBJ2-3 TRBV6-1 ASSGGALKQY
TRBJ2-1 TRBV7-9 ASSALAGASNEQF
TRBJ2-1 TRBV18 ASSPGLAVRDEQF
TRBJ2-1 TRBV14 ASSQVEWVQF
TRBJ2-7 TRBV2 ASAGTSGILGHEQY
TRBJ2-5 TRBV7-8 ASSLGQGGTERETQY
TRBJ1-1 TRBV5-5 ASSLVTEAF